What follows is one TCR beta chain and its context. Its target is not known. A multiplex PCR was run with 60 Vbeta primers and 13 Jbeta primers. Clones were sequenced by immunoSEQ multiplex PCR, and TCRdb holds only the in-frame ones, with some missing. The profile shows over 150,000 clones, roughly 80% of them singletons. The data originate from a study of cytomegalovirus exposure and HLA in healthy donors. Study findings and constraints: The dataset shows that most TCR sequences were rare, while some public TCRs occurred in many donors. Prior analysis indicated that the majority of TCR beta V segments exhibited productivity approximately 90% or approximately 30% of the time. Presence/absence results assume similar sequencing depth per donor, which may not hold. Most of the CMV-associated TCR beta chains (in a later analysis) appeared to be HLA-restricted.

This CDR3 has 14 residues. Unmatched junction bases numbered 4, after V lost 8 bases and J lost 8 bases. Germline CDR1 reads ENHRY; CDR2 reads SYGVKD. Sequencing was carried out using PBMCs. The chain couples TRBV10-3 to TRBJ2-2; 14 bases agree with TRBD2. The sequence was obtained from a woman aged 50 to 60 in good health and CMV-seropositive. The CDR3 protein is CAIGGTSGRGELFF. Here the CDR3 DNA reads TGTGCCATCGGCGGGACTAGCGGGAGAGGGGAGCTGTTTTTT.